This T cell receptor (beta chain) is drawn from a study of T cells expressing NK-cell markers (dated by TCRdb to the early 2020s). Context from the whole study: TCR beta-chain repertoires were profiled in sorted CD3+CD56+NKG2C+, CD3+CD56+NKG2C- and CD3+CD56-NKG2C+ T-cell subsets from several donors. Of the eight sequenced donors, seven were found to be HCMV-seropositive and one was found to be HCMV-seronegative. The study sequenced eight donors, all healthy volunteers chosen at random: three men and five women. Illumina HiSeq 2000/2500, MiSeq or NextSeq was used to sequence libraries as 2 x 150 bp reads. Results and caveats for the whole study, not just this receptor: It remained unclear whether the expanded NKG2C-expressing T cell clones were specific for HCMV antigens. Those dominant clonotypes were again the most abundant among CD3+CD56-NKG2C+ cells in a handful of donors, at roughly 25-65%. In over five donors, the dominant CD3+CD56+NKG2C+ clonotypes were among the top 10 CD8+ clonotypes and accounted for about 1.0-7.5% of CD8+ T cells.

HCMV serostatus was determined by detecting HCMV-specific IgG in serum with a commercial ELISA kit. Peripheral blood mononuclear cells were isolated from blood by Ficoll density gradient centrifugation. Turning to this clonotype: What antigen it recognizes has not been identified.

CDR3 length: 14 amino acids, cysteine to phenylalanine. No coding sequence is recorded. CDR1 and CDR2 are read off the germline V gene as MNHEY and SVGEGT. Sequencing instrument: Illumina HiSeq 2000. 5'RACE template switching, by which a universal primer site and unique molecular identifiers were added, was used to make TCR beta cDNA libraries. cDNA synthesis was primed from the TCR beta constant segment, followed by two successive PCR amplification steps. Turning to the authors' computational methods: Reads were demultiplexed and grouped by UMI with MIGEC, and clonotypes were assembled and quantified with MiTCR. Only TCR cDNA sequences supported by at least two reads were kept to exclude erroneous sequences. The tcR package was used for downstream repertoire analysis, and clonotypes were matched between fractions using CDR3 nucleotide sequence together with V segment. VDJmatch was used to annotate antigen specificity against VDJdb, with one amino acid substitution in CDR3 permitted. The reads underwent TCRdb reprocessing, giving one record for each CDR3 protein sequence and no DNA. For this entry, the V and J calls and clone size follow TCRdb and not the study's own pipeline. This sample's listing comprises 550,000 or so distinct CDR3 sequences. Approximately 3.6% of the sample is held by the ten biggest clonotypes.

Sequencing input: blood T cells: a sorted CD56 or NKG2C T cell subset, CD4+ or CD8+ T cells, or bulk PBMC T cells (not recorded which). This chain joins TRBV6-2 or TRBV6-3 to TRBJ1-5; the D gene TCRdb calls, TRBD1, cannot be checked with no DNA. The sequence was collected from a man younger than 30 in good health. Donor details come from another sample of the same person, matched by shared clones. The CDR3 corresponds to CANQRGTGNQPQHF.